Included here is one T cell receptor (beta chain) sequence, with context. This record comes from a study of blood T cells in healthy people across ages. The CDR3 runs 13 residues. Germline V CDR1 and CDR2: ENHRY, SYGVKD. V gave up 6 bases and J gave up 1 base, with 9 bases separating them. Primers used in a second PCR of about 6 to 11 cycles were a sample-barcoded 5' primer and a J-beta primer mix. MiXCR, applied by TCRdb to the 5' RACE reads, yields one record per CDR3 protein. Among roughly 730,000 distinct CDR3 sequences listed, roughly three fifths were seen once. The material sequenced was blood. The sequence derives from a man in his forties in good health. The gene calls are TRBV10-3 and TRBJ1-1; no definite D call. The CDR3 bases are TGTGCCATCAGCAGTTCAGAGAACACTGAAGCTTTCTTT. This gives the protein CAISSSENTEAFF.